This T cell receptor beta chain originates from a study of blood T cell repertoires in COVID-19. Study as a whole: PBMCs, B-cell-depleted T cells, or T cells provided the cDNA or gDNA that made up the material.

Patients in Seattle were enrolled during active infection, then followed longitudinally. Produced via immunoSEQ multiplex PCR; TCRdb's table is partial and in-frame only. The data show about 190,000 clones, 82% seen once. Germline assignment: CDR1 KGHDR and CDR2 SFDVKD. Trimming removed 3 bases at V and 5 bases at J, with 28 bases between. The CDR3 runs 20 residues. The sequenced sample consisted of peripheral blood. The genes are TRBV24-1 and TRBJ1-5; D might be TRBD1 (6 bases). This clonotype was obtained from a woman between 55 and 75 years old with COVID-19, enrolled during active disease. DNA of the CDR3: TGTGCCACCAGTGATCCCAGGAGGTACAGGGCCCCATCCAATTATCAGCCCCAGCATTTT. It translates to CATSDPRRYRAPSNYQPQHF.